The 19 T cell receptor beta chains below all came from one sample that was sequenced in a study of blood T cell repertoires in COVID-19. The table came from immunoSEQ multiplex PCR; TCRdb's copy has only in-frame clones and leaves some out. The sample lists some 120,000 clones, 82% occurring once. Sequences were obtained from peripheral blood. The receptors shown here come from a man in his 70s with acute or convalescent COVID-19.

This clone was detected only once. The rearrangement joins TRBV3-1 (or the pseudogene TRBV3-2) to TRBJ2-2; maybe TRBD2 (5 bases). V was pared by 2 bases and J by 4 bases, with 8 bases between. The CDR3 is made up of 14 amino acids. Per the germline V gene, CDR1 is LGHDT and CDR2 is YNNKEL (reference sequence). The CDR3 protein is CASSQLGSTGELFF. The DNA for the CDR3 is TGTGCCAGCAGCCAATTAGGGAGCACCGGGGAGCTGTTTTTT.

This chain joins TRBV5-1 and TRBJ1-3, with 11 bases matching TRBD1. The length of the CDR3 is 19 residues. The germline V gene encodes CDR1 SGHRS and CDR2 YFSETQ. J lost 0 bases, V lost 4 bases, and 12 bases had no gene match. For the CDR3, the DNA is TGCGCCAGCAGCATAGGGACAGGGGGATCCTTAAGCTCTGGAAACACCATATATTTT. Its translation: CASSIGTGGSLSSGNTIYF.

The chain recombines TRBV7-2 with TRBJ2-1; tentative D call: TRBD1 (6 bases). Trimming cost V 5 bases and J 5 bases, with 13 bases left between them. The germline V gene has CDR1 SGHTA and CDR2 FQGNSA. This CDR3 comprises 14 residues. The CDR3 coding sequence is TGTGCCAGCAGCCCAGGGGCGGCCCACAATGAGCAGTTCTTC. This encodes CASSPGAAHNEQFF.

CDR3 sequence (DNA): TGTGCCAGCAGCCGGAATCAGGGGGAGAATCAGCCCCAGCATTTT. Its translation: CASSRNQGENQPQHF. V gene TRBV7-8 combines with J gene TRBJ1-5; 7 positions match TRBD1. The V segment lost 5 bases and the J segment 4 bases; nucleotides outside the gene matches: 8. Germline CDR1 is SGHVS and CDR2 is FQNEAQ. This CDR3 comprises 15 residues.

CDR3 loop: CARSNRRNTEAFF. Written as DNA, the CDR3 is TGTGCCAGATCTAACAGGAGGAACACTGAAGCTTTCTTT. The rearrangement joins TRBV2 to TRBJ1-1; D is possibly TRBD1 (5 bases). The germline V gene has CDR1 SNHLY and CDR2 FYNNEI. V shed 9 bases and J shed 1 base, with 12 bases lying between them. The CDR3 has 13 amino acids.

This clone was observed once. Here the CDR3 DNA reads TGTGCCAGCAGTTTGGGACAGTTGAACACTGAAGCTTTCTTT. It specifies CASSLGQLNTEAFF. The chain carries TRBV7-9 and TRBJ1-1; 7 nucleotides agree with TRBD1. The trim removed 6 bases at V and 0 bases at J, leaving 4 bases unmatched. The CDR3 is 14 amino acids. Germline-derived CDR1 and CDR2 are SEHNR and FQNEAQ (reference sequence).

The table lists this clone with a count of one. Other DNA sequences in the same sample also yield this CDR3. J is TRBJ1-1 and V is TRBV18; D remains ambiguous. The V gene lost 1 base and the J gene lost 1 base, with 4 bases spanning the gap. Germline CDR1 and CDR2: KGHSH and LQKENI. This CDR3 has 13 amino acids. This CDR3 is CASSPRENTEAFF. The CDR3 coding sequence is TGTGCCAGCTCACCACGAGAGAACACTGAAGCTTTCTTT.

This chain joins TRBV4-2 and TRBJ1-2; 8 bases map to TRBD1. Germline trimming cut 4 bases from V and 8 bases from J; bases unmatched to any gene: 12. The CDR3 runs to 15 residues. Germline V gene sequence: CDR1 LGHNA, CDR2 YNFKEQ. The CDR3 DNA is TGTGCCAGCAGCCCCCAAGGACAGGGACGGGAGGGCTACACCTTC. The encoded protein is CASSPQGQGREGYTF.

This clone was found once. The chain employs TRBV19 and TRBJ2-3; no reliable D call. This CDR3 has 11 residues. V was pared by 4 bases and J by 4 bases, with 3 bases between. In germline, CDR1 is LNHDA, CDR2 SQIVND (reference sequence). The CDR3 loop is CASSTSDTQYF. The CDR3 nucleotides read TGTGCCAGTAGTACTTCAGATACGCAGTATTTT.

This sequence joins TRBV29-1 and TRBJ2-3; D gene ambiguous. The CDR3 has 11 amino acids. Between the trimmed V and J ends, which lost 7 bases and 2 bases, there was a span of 7 bases. CDR1 is SQVTM and CDR2 is ANQGSEA in the germline V gene. The CDR3 is CSDGSTDTQYF. The CDR3 DNA reads TGCAGCGACGGGTCCACAGATACGCAGTATTTT.

The rearrangement joins TRBV6-5 to TRBJ1-3; D is unclear. Germline loops: CDR1 MNHEY, CDR2 SVGAGI. The CDR3 has 14 residues. V lost 6 bases, J lost 4 bases, and 13 bases lay in between. Written as DNA, the CDR3 is TGTGCCAGCAGGCCTGCTGGGCTGGGAAACACCATATATTTT. It translates to CASRPAGLGNTIYF.

The J gene is TRBJ2-7, the V gene TRBV19, with no clear D. V lost 0 bases to trimming and J lost 7 bases, with 13 bases between them. This CDR3 contains 14 residues. Germline V gives CDR1 LNHDA, CDR2 SQIVND (reference sequence). The CDR3 coding sequence is TGTGCCAGTAGTATAGATCTCTCCCCTACGGAGCAGTACTTC. It yields the protein CASSIDLSPTEQYF.

This clone was seen more than once but under ten times. This sequence joins TRBV19 and TRBJ1-1, with 10 bases matching TRBD1. The CDR3 has 15 residues. Germline lookup yields CDR1 LNHDA and CDR2 SQIVND (reference sequence). V lost 5 bases and J lost 6; bases outside the gene matches: 9. The CDR3 DNA reads TGTGCCAGTAGTTCCAGGACAGGGGGGAGTTCTGAAGCTTTCTTT. Encoded protein: CASSSRTGGSSEAFF.

V usage is TRBV27 and J usage is TRBJ1-4; D gene ambiguous. The CDR3 length is 14 residues. The ends were cut back, 4 bases at V and 0 bases at J, with 6 bases in the middle. Germline V gene lookup returns CDR1 MNHEY and CDR2 SMNVEV (reference sequence). The CDR3 loop reads CASSYSPTNEKLFF. CDR3 coding DNA: TGTGCCAGCAGTTACAGTCCAACTAATGAAAAACTGTTTTTT. The full variable domain, in which reference TRBV27 and TRBJ1-4 provide the parts outside the CDR3, is EAQVTQNPRYLITVTGKKLTVTCSQNMNHEYMSWYRQDPGLGLRQIYYSMNVEVTDKGDVPEGYKVSRKEKRNFPLILESPSPNQTSLYFCASSYSPTNEKLFFGSGTQLSVL.

The chain couples TRBV5-1 to TRBJ1-1; D is perhaps TRBD1 (6 bases). The CDR3 is made up of 15 amino acids. V lost 8 bases and J lost 3, with 20 bases in between. Germline V gene lookup returns CDR1 SGHRS and CDR2 YFSETQ. DNA for the CDR3: TGCGCCAGTAGGTACCGGACAGAGACATACACTGAAGCTTTCTTT. Its protein is CASRYRTETYTEAFF. The full variable domain, rest sourced from reference TRBV5-1 and TRBJ1-1, is KAGVTQTPRYLIKTRGQQVTLSCSPISGHRSVSWYQQTPGQGLQFLFEYFSETQRNKGNFPGRFSGRQFSNSRSEMNVSTLELGDSALYLCASRYRTETYTEAFFGQGTRLTVV.

This chain joins TRBV14 and TRBJ1-1; 8 nucleotides line up with TRBD1. After removal of 2 bases from V and 5 bases from J, the junction contained 10 bases not matched to a gene. In germline, CDR1 is SGHDN, CDR2 FVKESK. The CDR3 has 16 amino acids. The DNA of the CDR3 is TGTGCCAGCAGCCAATTTCGAACAGGGGGAGAAACTGAAGCTTTCTTT. Amino acids: CASSQFRTGGETEAFF.

The chain carries TRBV28 and TRBJ2-3, with D possibly being TRBD2 (6 bases). Germline CDR1 reads MDHEN; CDR2 reads SYDVKM. The V gene lost 5 bases and the J gene lost 7 bases, with 19 bases spanning the gap. CDR3 length equals 15 residues. The CDR3 coding sequence is TGTGCCAGCAGTGGGGGTGGAGGGGACCGTCATACGCAGTATTTT. It yields the protein CASSGGGGDRHTQYF.

This chain uses TRBV5-4 with TRBJ2-5, with TRBD2 identical over 9 bases. Germline assignment: CDR1 SGHNT and CDR2 YYREEE (reference sequence). J gave up 5 bases and V 4 bases, and 12 bases lay outside the gene matches. The CDR3 totals 16 residues. The CDR3 bases are TGTGCCAGCAGCAAGCCAGCGGGAGGCCGGTTGGAGACCCAGTACTTC. Translating it yields CASSKPAGGRLETQYF.

This clone was counted between two and nine times. The chain is built from TRBV6-5 and TRBJ1-2, with D uncertain. Per germline, CDR1 MNHEY and CDR2 SVGAGI. The CDR3 loop spans 13 amino acids. V was shortened by 0 bases and J by 4 bases, with 6 bases between the two germline ends. The DNA for the CDR3 is TGTGCCAGCAGTTACTCTGCGGGCTATGGCTACACCTTC. Translation gives CASSYSAGYGYTF.